The present T cell receptor (beta chain) was sequenced within a study of cytomegalovirus exposure and HLA in healthy donors. Primers for the PCR totalled 60 Vbeta and 13 Jbeta. Produced via immunoSEQ multiplex PCR; TCRdb's table is partial and in-frame only. This sample carries about 46,000 clones, with about 1.2% going to the ten biggest clones. The germline V gene encodes CDR1 MNHNY and CDR2 SVGAGI (reference sequence). V was trimmed by 8 bases and J by 5 bases, leaving 6 bases between them. This CDR3 is built from 10 residues. The clonotype comes from a woman in her thirties or forties in good health and CMV-seronegative. The V call is TRBV6-6, the J call TRBJ1-2, with D hard to call. The sequencing sample was made of PBMCs. CDR3: CASAEYGYTF. The CDR3, as DNA: TGTGCCAGCGCGGAGTATGGCTACACCTTC.